Included here is one T cell receptor beta chain sequence, with context. Its target is unknown. Unmatched junction bases numbered 7, after V lost 2 bases and J lost 9 bases. The CDR3 consists of 16 residues. The germline gives CDR1 SGHRS, CDR2 YFSETQ. Sequencing libraries made from TCR beta cDNA carried unique molecular identifiers. Roughly 450,000 cDNA molecules were recovered from an input of 1 to 10 million T cells. From the PCR reads, TCRdb called clonotypes with MiXCR, one entry per CDR3 protein. The sample comprises 820,000 or so distinct CDR3 sequences, 53% of which are singletons, and roughly 4.4% rests with the top ten. This record belongs to a study of post-analysis software for immune sequencing data. Study at large: Both relapsing-remitting and secondary progressive multiple sclerosis featured among the disease courses, as did progressive-relapsing multiple sclerosis.

Study findings and constraints: Batch-mates among the samples co-clustered strongly by F measure. Five TRBV segments, TRBV5-6, TRBV5-1 and TRBV20-1 among them, were found more frequent in patients than controls.

Material for sequencing was blood. The sequence was collected from a girl aged 5-17 years with multiple sclerosis. The J gene is TRBJ2-1, the V gene TRBV5-1, with 14 positions matching TRBD2. CDR3 DNA: TGCGCCAGCAGCTTAACCGGGACTAGCGGGGGAAGTGAGCAGTTCTTC. Its translation: CASSLTGTSGGSEQFF. The full variable domain, completed using reference TRBV5-1 and TRBJ2-1, is KAGVTQTPRYLIKTRGQQVTLSCSPISGHRSVSWYQQTPGQGLQFLFEYFSETQRNKGNFPGRFSGRQFSNSRSEMNVSTLELGDSALYLCASSLTGTSGGSEQFFGPGTRLTVL.